These T cell receptor beta chains were read from a single sample in a study of metastatic and nonmetastatic thyroid tumors. TCRdb re-analyzed the PCR reads using MiXCR. The sample includes approximately 13,000 clones, around a quarter of them seen just once. The sequenced sample was blood. Every receptor here comes from a female donor with papillary thyroid cancer or a benign thyroid nodule (not recorded which). Some clones in this sample may be carry-over from other donors' samples. Each CDR3 is given with its conserved first and last residue. The D gene is left open where the match is weak. Where a row states a size, it is once, few, many or the class of an expanded clone; other rows omit it.

d_gene	j_gene	len	v_gene	abundance	CDR3aa	CDR3nt
.	TRBJ1-1	14	TRBV7-8	many	CASSLAGANTEAFF	TGTGCCAGCAGCTTAGCTGGGGCCAACACTGAAGCTTTCTTT
.	TRBJ1-1	15	TRBV20-1	many	CSARDRKGYRTEAFF	TGCAGTGCTAGAGATCGGAAGGGTTATAGGACTGAAGCTTTCTTT
.	TRBJ1-6	14	TRBV6-1	medium-sized	CASSEDYVYSPLHF	TGTGCCAGCAGTGAAGACTACGTTTACTCACCCCTCCACTTT
.	TRBJ1-4	12	TRBV10-3	.	CAISPGQEKLFF	TGTGCCATCTCCCCCGGACAGGAAAAACTGTTTTTT
.	TRBJ1-3	14	TRBV7-8	many	CASSFYGAGNTIYF	TGTGCCAGCAGCTTCTACGGTGCTGGAAACACCATATATTTT
TRBD1	TRBJ1-1	14	TRBV4-1	few	CASSQPTGSTEAFF	TGCGCCAGCAGCCAACCGACAGGGAGTACTGAAGCTTTCTTT
TRBD1	TRBJ2-5	17	TRBV27	few	CASSLSVTDRGAETQYF	TGTGCCAGCAGTTTATCGGTAACAGACAGGGGGGCTGAGACCCAGTACTTC
TRBD1	TRBJ1-2	14	TRBV10-3	.	CATRRDRINYGYTF	TGTGCCACCCGGAGGGACAGGATCAACTATGGCTACACCTTC
.	TRBJ1-5	13	TRBV19	medium-sized	CASSWSRDQPQHF	TGTGCCAGTAGTTGGTCCCGTGATCAGCCCCAGCATTTT
.	TRBJ2-5	14	TRBV24-1	few	CATSDFGGAETQYF	TGTGCCACCAGTGATTTTGGGGGAGCAGAGACCCAGTACTTC
TRBD1	TRBJ2-7	13	TRBV29-1	medium-sized	CSVFSGTGGEQYF	TGCAGCGTATTCTCCGGGACAGGGGGCGAGCAGTACTTC
.	TRBJ2-1	21	TRBV9	few	CASSVGGLISGREDNENEQFF	TGTGCCAGCAGCGTAGGGGGTTTGATATCAGGGCGGGAAGACAATGAGAATGAGCAGTTCTTC
.	TRBJ1-4	18	TRBV4-1	many	CASSQVFRGGSVNEKLFF	TGCGCCAGCAGCCAAGTATTCAGGGGAGGGTCGGTTAATGAAAAACTGTTTTTT
.	TRBJ1-1	15	TRBV6-1	.	CASRSTQDRITEAFF	TGTGCCAGCAGATCCACCCAGGACAGAATCACTGAAGCTTTCTTT
.	TRBJ1-1	14	TRBV20-1	.	CSANEGTPNTEAFF	TGCAGTGCTAACGAAGGGACACCCAACACTGAAGCCTTCTTT
TRBD1	TRBJ2-3	16	TRBV11-1	.	CASSFPTGENTDTQYF	TGTGCCAGCAGCTTTCCAACAGGGGAGAACACAGATACGCAGTATTTT
TRBD2	TRBJ2-2	12	TRBV20-1	.	CSARRETGELFF	TGCAGTGCTAGGCGGGAGACCGGGGAGCTGTTTTTT
.	TRBJ1-5	14	TRBV28	medium-sized	CASISLHSNQPQHF	TGTGCCAGCATTTCACTACATAGCAATCAGCCCCAGCATTTT
TRBD1	TRBJ2-1	15	TRBV11-2	many	CASSLRTGDSNEQFF	TGTGCCAGCAGCTTACGGACAGGGGATTCCAATGAGCAGTTCTTC
TRBD2	TRBJ2-3	18	TRBV4-2	many	CASSQAPGTSGSTDTQYF	TGTGCCAGCAGCCAAGCTCCCGGGACTAGCGGGAGCACAGATACGCAGTATTTT
.	TRBJ1-5	16	TRBV11-2	many	CASSLGQGSGNQPQHF	TGTGCCAGCAGCTTAGGTCAGGGCAGCGGCAATCAGCCCCAGCATTTT
TRBD1	TRBJ1-2	21	TRBV28	many	CASMATWGTGTGSNFNYGYTF	TGTGCCAGCATGGCCACGTGGGGAACCGGGACAGGATCAAACTTTAACTATGGCTACACCTTC
.	TRBJ2-7	14	TRBV6-1	.	CASSEAGTSYEQYF	TGTGCCAGCAGTGAAGCAGGGACGTCCTACGAGCAGTACTTC
.	TRBJ2-2	16	TRBV28	.	CASSDPLGGSTGELFF	TGTGCCAGCAGTGACCCTTTGGGAGGTTCCACCGGGGAGCTGTTTTTT
TRBD1	TRBJ2-7	13	TRBV19	medium-sized	CASRDRPSYEQYF	TGTGCCAGTAGGGACAGGCCTTCCTACGAGCAGTACTTC
TRBD1	TRBJ1-2	14	TRBV7-9	once	CASSLDRGGYGYTF	TGTGCCAGCAGCTTAGACAGGGGCGGCTATGGCTACACCTTC
.	TRBJ1-5	14	TRBV7-8	many	CASSLRAADQPQHF	TGTGCCAGCAGCTTAAGGGCGGCTGATCAGCCCCAGCATTTT
.	TRBJ2-6	20	TRBV5-1	many	CASSPGSLGTFFSGANVLTF	TGCGCCAGCAGCCCGGGATCCTTGGGGACATTTTTCTCTGGGGCCAACGTCCTGACTTTC
.	TRBJ1-2	15	TRBV7-2	medium-sized	CASSPRVGGNYGYTF	TGTGCCAGCAGCCCTCGAGTGGGGGGAAACTATGGCTACACCTTC
.	TRBJ2-7	13	TRBV20-1	.	CSARLESSYEQYF	TGCAGTGCCAGACTAGAGAGCTCCTACGAGCAGTACTTC
.	TRBJ2-3	14	TRBV7-9	many	CASGQGSSTDTQYF	TGTGCCAGCGGCCAGGGCTCTAGCACAGATACGCAGTATTTT
.	TRBJ1-2	11	TRBV7-9	medium-sized	CASSSNYGYTF	TGTGCCAGCAGCTCTAACTATGGCTACACCTTC
TRBD1	TRBJ1-5	16	TRBV6-1	medium-sized	CASRRTTGGAGQPQHF	TGTGCCAGCAGAAGAACGACAGGGGGCGCCGGTCAGCCCCAGCATTTT
TRBD1	TRBJ1-1	15	TRBV2	.	CASSIRSGGDTEAFF	TGTGCCAGCAGCATCCGATCAGGGGGGGACACTGAAGCTTTCTTT
.	TRBJ2-7	13	TRBV28	few	CASSLGLGTEQYF	TGTGCCAGCAGTCTGGGCCTCGGGACAGAGCAGTACTTC
.	TRBJ2-1	11	TRBV20-1	.	CSARDNGEQFF	TGCAGTGCTAGAGATAACGGTGAGCAGTTCTTC
.	TRBJ2-6	16	TRBV12-3/TRBV12-4	medium-sized	CASSLARGSGANVLTF	TGTGCCAGCAGTTTGGCCCGGGGCTCTGGGGCCAACGTCCTGACTTTC
TRBD1	TRBJ2-1	14	TRBV7-9	many	CASSLGQGRVEQFF	TGTGCCAGCAGCTTAGGACAGGGAAGGGTGGAGCAGTTCTTC
TRBD1	TRBJ2-5	15	TRBV5-1	many	CASSLSGTAQETQYF	TGCGCCAGCAGCTTGTCTGGGACAGCTCAAGAGACCCAGTACTTC
TRBD1	TRBJ2-2	17	TRBV13	many	CASSHPPTGPNTGELFF	TGTGCCAGCAGCCATCCGCCGACAGGGCCGAACACCGGGGAGCTGTTTTTT
.	TRBJ1-1	15	TRBV11-2	many	CASSLEGGSRAEAFF	TGTGCCAGCAGCTTAGAGGGGGGGAGTAGGGCTGAAGCTTTCTTT
.	TRBJ1-1	14	TRBV25-1	few	CASSEGAENTEAFF	TGTGCCAGCAGTGAAGGGGCGGAAAACACTGAAGCTTTCTTT
.	TRBJ2-1	15	TRBV4-1	many	CASSDLATVYNEQFF	TGCGCCAGCAGCGATCTAGCGACCGTTTACAATGAGCAGTTCTTC
.	TRBJ1-2	14	TRBV11-2	many	CASSTTVPVYGYTF	TGTGCCAGCAGCACTACAGTCCCGGTCTATGGCTACACCTTC
.	TRBJ2-2	13	TRBV9	many	CASSGTFSGELFF	TGTGCCAGCAGCGGGACTTTCTCCGGGGAGCTGTTTTTT
.	TRBJ2-7	12	TRBV19	few	CASSIGGHRQYF	TGTGCCAGTAGTATAGGGGGACACCGCCAGTACTTC
.	TRBJ1-4	12	TRBV20-1	many	CSARAGAEKLFF	TGCAGTGCCAGGGCGGGGGCTGAAAAACTGTTTTTT
.	TRBJ1-2	13	TRBV19	.	CASKSPGGYGYTF	TGTGCCAGTAAGTCTCCGGGGGGCTATGGCTACACCTTC
.	TRBJ2-2	14	TRBV19	few	CASRPGTDTGELFF	TGTGCCAGTAGGCCCGGGACGGACACCGGGGAGCTGTTTTTT
.	TRBJ2-5	15	TRBV5-1	many	CASSWQVGAKETQYF	TGCGCCAGCAGCTGGCAGGTAGGGGCTAAAGAGACCCAGTACTTC
TRBD2	TRBJ2-1	15	TRBV20-1	many	CSAWREGHYYNEQFF	TGCAGTGCTTGGCGGGAGGGCCATTACTACAATGAGCAGTTCTTC
.	TRBJ2-3	14	TRBV27	.	CATCLGPRTDTQYF	TGTGCCACCTGTTTAGGGCCTAGAACAGATACGCAGTATTTT
.	TRBJ2-1	13	TRBV20-1	.	CSASRPRWDEQFF	TGCAGTGCCTCCCGACCGCGGTGGGATGAGCAGTTCTTC